The present entry profiles one TCR beta chain with its context. The table came from immunoSEQ multiplex PCR; TCRdb's copy has only in-frame clones and leaves some out. The repertoire consists of about 180,000 clones, with about 87% occurring once and the leading ten covering roughly 4%. This sample was taken from a study of blood T cell repertoires in COVID-19. Across the study: COVID-19 samples collected from the United States, Italy and Spain covered acute and convalescent phases. PBMCs, B-cell-depleted T cells, or T cells provided the cDNA or gDNA that made up the material.

Unmatched junction bases numbered 6, after V lost 5 bases and J lost 3 bases. CDR3 length: 14 residues. The germline CDR1 and CDR2 sequences are SQVTM and ANQGSEA. The sample was peripheral blood. This rearrangement joins TRBV29-1 to TRBJ2-7, with 11 bases aligning to TRBD1. This TCR came from a young woman with acute or convalescent COVID-19. CDR3 DNA: TGCAGCGTTAAACCGGGACAGGGGGACTACGAGCAGTACTTC. Protein: CSVKPGQGDYEQYF.